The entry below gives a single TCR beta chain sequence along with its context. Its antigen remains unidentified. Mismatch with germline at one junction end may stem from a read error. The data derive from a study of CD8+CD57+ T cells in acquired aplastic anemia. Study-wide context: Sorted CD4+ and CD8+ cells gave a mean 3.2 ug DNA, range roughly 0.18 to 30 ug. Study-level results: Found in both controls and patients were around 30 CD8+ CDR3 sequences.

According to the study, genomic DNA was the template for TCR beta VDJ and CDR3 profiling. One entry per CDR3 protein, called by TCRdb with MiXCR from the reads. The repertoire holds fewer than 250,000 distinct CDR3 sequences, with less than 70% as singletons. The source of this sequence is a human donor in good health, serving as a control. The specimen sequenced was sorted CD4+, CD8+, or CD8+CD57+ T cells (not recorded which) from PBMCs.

CDR3 residues: CASSASTTNEKPVF. The DNA for the CDR3 is TGTGCCAGCAGTGCTAGCACAACTAATGAAAAACCGGTTTTT. The rearrangement uses TRBV2 and TRBJ1-4; D is unclear. This CDR3 is built from 14 residues. CDR1 is SNHLY and CDR2 is FYNNEI in the germline V gene. The complete variable domain, with remaining parts taken from reference TRBV2 and TRBJ1-4, reads EPEVTQTPSHQVTQMGQEVILRCVPISNHLYFYWYRQILGQKVEFLVSFYNNEISEKSEIFDDQFSVERPDGSNFTLKIRSTKLEDSAMYFCASSASTTNEKPVFGSGTQLSVL.